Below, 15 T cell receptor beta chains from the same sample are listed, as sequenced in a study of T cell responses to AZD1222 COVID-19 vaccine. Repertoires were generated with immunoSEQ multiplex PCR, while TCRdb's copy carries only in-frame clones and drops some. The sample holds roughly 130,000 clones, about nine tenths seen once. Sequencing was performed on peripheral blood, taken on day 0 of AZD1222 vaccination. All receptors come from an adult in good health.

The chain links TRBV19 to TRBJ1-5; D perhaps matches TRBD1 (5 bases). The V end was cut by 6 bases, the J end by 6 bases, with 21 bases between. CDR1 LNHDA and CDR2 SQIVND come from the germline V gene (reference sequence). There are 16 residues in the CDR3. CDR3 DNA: TGTGCCAGTAGCTTGATTTCGGGGCAGGGTAGTCAGCCCCAGCATTTT. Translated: CASSLISGQGSQPQHF.

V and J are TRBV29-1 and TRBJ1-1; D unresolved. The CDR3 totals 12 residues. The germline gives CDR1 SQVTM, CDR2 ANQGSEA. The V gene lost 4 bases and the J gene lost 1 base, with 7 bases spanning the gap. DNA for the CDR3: TGCAGCGTTGCTTCCGGGAACACTGAAGCTTTCTTT. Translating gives CSVASGNTEAFF.

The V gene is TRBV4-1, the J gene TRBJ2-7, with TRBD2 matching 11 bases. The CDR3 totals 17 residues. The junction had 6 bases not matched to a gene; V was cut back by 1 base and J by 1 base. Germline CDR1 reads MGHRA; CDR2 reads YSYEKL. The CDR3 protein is CASSQGTLAGGSYEQYF. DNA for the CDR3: TGCGCCAGCAGCCAAGGGACTCTAGCGGGGGGTTCCTACGAGCAGTACTTC.

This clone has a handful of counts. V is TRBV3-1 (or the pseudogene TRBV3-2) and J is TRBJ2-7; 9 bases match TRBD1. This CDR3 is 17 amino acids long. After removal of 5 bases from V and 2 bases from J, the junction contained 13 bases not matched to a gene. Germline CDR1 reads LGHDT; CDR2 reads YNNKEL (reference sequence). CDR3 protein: CASSSGTGPYQTYEQYF. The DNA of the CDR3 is TGTGCCAGCAGCTCCGGGACAGGGCCCTACCAGACCTACGAGCAGTACTTC.

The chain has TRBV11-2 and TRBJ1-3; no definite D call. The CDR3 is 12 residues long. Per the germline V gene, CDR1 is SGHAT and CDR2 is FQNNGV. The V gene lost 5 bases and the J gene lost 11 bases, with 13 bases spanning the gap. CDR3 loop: CASSTRSNAIYF. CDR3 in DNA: TGTGCCAGCAGCACCCGGTCCAACGCCATATATTTT.

The CDR3 DNA reads as TGCGCCAGCAGCCGCCTGCTGGGTCAGCCCCAGCATTTT. Translating it yields CASSRLLGQPQHF. The rearrangement uses TRBV4-1 and TRBJ1-5; no reliable D call. The CDR3 runs 13 residues. The germline gives CDR1 MGHRA, CDR2 YSYEKL. The V and J ends lost 4 bases and 6 bases respectively, with 10 bases between them.

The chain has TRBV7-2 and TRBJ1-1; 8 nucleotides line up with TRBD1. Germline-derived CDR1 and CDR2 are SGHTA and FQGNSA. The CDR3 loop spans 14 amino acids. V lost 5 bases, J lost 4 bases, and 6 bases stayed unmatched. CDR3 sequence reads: CASSPHGQGTEAFF. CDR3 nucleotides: TGTGCCAGCAGCCCCCACGGACAGGGCACTGAAGCTTTCTTT.

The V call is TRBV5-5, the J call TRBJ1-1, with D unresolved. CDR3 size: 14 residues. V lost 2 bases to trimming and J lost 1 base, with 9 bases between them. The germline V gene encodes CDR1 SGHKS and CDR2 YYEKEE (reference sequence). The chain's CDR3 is CASSFYTGNTEAFF. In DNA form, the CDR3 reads TGTGCCAGCAGCTTCTATACGGGGAACACTGAAGCTTTCTTT.

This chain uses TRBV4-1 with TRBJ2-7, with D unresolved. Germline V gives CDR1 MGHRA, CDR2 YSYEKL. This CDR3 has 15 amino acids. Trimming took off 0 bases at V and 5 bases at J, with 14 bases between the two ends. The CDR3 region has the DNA TGCGCCAGCAGCCAAGAGTTCCCAGGACCGCACGAGCAGTACTTC. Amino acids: CASSQEFPGPHEQYF.

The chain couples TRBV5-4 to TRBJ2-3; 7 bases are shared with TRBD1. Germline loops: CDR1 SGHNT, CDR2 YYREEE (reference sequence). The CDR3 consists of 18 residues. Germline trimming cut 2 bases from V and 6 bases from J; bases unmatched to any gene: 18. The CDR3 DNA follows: TGTGCCAGCAGCTTTCGTTCGACAGGGCCTATCCTGGGGGATACGCAGTATTTT. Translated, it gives CASSFRSTGPILGDTQYF.

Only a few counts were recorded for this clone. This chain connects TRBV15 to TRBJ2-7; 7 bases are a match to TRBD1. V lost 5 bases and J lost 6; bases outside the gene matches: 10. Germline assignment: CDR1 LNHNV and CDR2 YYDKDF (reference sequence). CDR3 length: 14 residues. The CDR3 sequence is CATSLRTTGVEQYF. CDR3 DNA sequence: TGTGCCACCAGCCTTCGAACTACAGGGGTCGAGCAGTACTTC.

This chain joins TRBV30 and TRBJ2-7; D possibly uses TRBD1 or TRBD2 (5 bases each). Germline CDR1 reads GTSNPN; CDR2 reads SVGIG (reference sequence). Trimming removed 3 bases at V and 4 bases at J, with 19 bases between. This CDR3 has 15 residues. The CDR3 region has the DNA TGTGCCTGGAGCCTTACCGGGACCCAACGTTACGAGCAGTACTTC. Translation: CAWSLTGTQRYEQYF.

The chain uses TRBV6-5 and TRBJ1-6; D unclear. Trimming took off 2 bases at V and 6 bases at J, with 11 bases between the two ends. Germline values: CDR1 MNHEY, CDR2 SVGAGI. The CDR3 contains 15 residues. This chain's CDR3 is CASSYDTGVNSPLHF. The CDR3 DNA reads TGTGCCAGCAGTTACGATACGGGCGTTAATTCACCCCTCCACTTT.

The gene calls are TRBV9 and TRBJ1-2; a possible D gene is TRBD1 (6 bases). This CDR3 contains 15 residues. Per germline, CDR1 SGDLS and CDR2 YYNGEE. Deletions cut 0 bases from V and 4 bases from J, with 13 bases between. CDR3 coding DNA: TGTGCCAGCAGCGTAGATGCGGGACAAACCTATGGCTACACCTTC. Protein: CASSVDAGQTYGYTF.

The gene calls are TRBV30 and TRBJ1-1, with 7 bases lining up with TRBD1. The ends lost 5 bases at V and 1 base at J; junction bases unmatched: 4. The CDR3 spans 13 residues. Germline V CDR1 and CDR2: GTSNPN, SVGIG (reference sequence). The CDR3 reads CAWVGQPNTEAFF. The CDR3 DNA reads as TGTGCCTGGGTGGGACAGCCGAACACTGAAGCTTTCTTT.